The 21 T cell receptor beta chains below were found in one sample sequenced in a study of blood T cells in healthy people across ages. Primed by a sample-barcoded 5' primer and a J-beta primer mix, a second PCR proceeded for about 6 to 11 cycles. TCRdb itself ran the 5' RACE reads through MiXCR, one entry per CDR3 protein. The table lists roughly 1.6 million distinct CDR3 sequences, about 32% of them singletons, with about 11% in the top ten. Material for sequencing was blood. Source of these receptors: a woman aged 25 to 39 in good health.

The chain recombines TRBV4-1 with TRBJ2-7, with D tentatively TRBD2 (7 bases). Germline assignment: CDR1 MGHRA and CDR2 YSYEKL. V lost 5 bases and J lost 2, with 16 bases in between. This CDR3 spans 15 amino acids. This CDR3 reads CASSWLGGATYEQYF. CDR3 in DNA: TGCGCCAGCAGCTGGTTGGGGGGGGCGACCTACGAGCAGTACTTC.

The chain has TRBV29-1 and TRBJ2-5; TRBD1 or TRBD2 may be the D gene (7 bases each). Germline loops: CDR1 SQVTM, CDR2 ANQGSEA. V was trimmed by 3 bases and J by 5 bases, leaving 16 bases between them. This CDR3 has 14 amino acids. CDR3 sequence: CSVEWGRGGETQYF. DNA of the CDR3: TGCAGCGTTGAGTGGGGCAGGGGGGGGGAGACCCAGTACTTC.

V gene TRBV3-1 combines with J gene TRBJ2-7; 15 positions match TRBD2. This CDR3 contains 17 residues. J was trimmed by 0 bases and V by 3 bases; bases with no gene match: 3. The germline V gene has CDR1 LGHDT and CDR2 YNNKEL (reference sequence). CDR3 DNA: TGTGCCAGCAGCCAGGGACTAGCGGGAGGTAACTCCTACGAGCAGTACTTC. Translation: CASSQGLAGGNSYEQYF.

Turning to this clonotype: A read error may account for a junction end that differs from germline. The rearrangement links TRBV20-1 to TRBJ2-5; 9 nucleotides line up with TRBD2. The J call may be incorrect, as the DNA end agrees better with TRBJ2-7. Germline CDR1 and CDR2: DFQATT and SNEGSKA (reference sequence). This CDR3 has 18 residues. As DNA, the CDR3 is TGCAGTACTAGAAGGGCCCGCGGGGGTCTAGCGGGAACGGACGAGCAGTACTTC. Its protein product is CSTRRARGGLAGTDEQYF.

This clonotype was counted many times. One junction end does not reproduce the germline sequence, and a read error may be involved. The CDR3 DNA follows: TGTGCCAGCAGTTTAGGATGGACCTACGAGCAGTACTTC. It translates to CASSLGWTYEQYF. J is TRBJ2-7 and V is TRBV7-9; D unresolved. Per germline, CDR1 SEHNR and CDR2 FQNEAQ (reference sequence). The CDR3 has 13 amino acids.

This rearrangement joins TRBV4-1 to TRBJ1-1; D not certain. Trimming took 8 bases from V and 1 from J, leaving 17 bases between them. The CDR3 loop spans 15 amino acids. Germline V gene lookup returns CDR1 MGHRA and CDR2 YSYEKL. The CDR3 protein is CASGSHSGTNTEAFF. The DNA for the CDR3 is TGCGCCAGCGGCTCGCACAGCGGCACGAACACTGAAGCTTTCTTT.

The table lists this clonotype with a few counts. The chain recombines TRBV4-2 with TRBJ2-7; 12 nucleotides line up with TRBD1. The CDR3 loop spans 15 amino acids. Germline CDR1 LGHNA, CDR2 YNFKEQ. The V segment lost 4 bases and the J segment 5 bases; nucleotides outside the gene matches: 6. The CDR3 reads CASSLGTGGGHEQYF. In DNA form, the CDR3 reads TGTGCCAGCAGCCTAGGGACAGGGGGCGGCCACGAGCAGTACTTC.

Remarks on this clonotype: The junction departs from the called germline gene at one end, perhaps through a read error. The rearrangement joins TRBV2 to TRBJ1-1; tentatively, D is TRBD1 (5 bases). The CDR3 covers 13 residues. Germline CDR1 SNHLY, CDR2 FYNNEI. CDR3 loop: CAGSGDRNTEAFF. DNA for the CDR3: TGTGCCGGCAGCGGGGACCGGAACACTGAAGCTTTCTTT.

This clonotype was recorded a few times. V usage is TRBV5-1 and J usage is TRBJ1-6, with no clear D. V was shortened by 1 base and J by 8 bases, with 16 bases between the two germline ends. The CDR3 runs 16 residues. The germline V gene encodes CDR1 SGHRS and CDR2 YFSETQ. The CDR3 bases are TGCGCCAGCAGCTTGTCAGTACGACAAGAGCATTCACCCCTCCACTTT. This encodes CASSLSVRQEHSPLHF.

The CDR3 DNA reads as TGTGCCATCAGTGAGACCCCCGGGACAGGGGAAGGTGAGCAGTTCTTC. Protein: CAISETPGTGEGEQFF. This chain connects TRBV10-3 to TRBJ2-1; 10 bases are shared with TRBD1. Trimming took 2 bases from V and 9 from J; bases not matched to a gene: 10. The CDR3 is 16 residues long. Germline CDR1 and CDR2: ENHRY and SYGVKD.

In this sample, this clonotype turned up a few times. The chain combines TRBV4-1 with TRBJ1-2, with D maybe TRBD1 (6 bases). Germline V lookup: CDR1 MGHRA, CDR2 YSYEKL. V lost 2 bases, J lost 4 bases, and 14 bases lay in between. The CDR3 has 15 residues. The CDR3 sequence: CASSQSQDSCYGYTF. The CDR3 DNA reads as TGCGCCAGCAGCCAATCCCAGGACAGCTGCTATGGCTACACCTTC.

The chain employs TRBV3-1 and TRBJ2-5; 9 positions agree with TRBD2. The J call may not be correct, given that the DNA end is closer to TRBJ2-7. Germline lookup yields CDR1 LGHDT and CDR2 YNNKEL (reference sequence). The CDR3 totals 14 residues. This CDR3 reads CASSQREGVYEQYF. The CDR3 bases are TGTGCCAGCAGCCAGCGGGAGGGTGTCTACGAGCAGTACTTC.

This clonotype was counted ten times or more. The DNA of the CDR3 is TGTGCCAGCAGAATCGGATACTCCTACAATGAGCAGTTCTTC. Translated: CASRIGYSYNEQFF. The rearrangement joins TRBV7-2 to TRBJ2-1; no clear D gene. V was cut by 6 bases and J by 0 bases, with 9 bases left in between. CDR1 is SGHTA, CDR2 FQGNSA, per germline. The CDR3 contains 14 residues.

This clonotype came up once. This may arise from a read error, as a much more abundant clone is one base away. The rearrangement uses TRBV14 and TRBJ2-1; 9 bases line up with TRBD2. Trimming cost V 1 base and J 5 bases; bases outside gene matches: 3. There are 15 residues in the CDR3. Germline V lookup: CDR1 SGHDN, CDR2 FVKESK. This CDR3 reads CASSQGTSVHNEQFF. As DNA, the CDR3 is TGTGCCAGCAGCCAAGGGACTAGCGTCCACAATGAGCAGTTCTTC.

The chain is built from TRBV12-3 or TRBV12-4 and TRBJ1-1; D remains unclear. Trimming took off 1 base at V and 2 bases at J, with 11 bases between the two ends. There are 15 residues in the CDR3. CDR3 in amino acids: CASSLEAATNTEAFF. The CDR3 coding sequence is TGTGCCAGCAGTTTAGAAGCAGCTACAAACACTGAAGCTTTCTTT.

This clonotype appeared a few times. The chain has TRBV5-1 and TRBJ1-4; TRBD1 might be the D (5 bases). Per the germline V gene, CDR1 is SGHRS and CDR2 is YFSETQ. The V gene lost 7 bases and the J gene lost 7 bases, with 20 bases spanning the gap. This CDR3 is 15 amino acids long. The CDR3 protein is CASGRDSLGGEKLFF. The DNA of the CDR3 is TGCGCCAGCGGACGGGACTCCCTGGGGGGTGAAAAACTGTTTTTT.

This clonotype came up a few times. This CDR3 is CASSLDTSASSYEQYF. CDR3 DNA sequence: TGTGCCAGCAGCTTAGATACTAGCGCAAGCTCCTACGAGCAGTACTTC. The V gene is TRBV7-2, the J gene TRBJ2-7, with TRBD2 matching over 7 bases. V shed 1 base, J shed 0 bases, and the junction held 6 bases outside the gene matches. The CDR3 extends over 16 amino acids. Germline CDR1 SGHTA, CDR2 FQGNSA.

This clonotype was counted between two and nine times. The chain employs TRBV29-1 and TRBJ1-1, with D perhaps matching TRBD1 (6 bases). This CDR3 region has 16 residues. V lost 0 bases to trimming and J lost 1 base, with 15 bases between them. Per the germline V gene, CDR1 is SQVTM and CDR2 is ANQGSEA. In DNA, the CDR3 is TGCAGCGTTGAAGAGCAGCGGGGGCTTTCGAACACTGAAGCTTTCTTT. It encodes CSVEEQRGLSNTEAFF.

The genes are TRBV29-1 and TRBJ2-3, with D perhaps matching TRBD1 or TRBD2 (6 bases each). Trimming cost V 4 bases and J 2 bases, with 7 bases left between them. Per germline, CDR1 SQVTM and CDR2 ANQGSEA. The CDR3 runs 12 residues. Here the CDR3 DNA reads TGCAGCGTTGGGGGGGCCACAGATACGCAGTATTTT. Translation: CSVGGATDTQYF.

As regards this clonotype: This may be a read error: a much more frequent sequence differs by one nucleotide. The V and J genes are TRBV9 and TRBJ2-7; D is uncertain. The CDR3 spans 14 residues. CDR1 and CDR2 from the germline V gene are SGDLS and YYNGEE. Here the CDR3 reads CASSVGRATYEQDF. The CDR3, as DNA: TGTGCCAGCAGCGTAGGTCGGGCCACTTACGAGCAGGACTTC.

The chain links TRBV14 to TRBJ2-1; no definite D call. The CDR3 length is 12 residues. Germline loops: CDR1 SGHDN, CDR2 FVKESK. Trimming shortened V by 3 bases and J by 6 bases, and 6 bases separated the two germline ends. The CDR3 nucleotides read TGTGCCAGCAGCCAGTTTTTCAATGAGCAGTTCTTC. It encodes CASSQFFNEQFF.